The source of this T cell receptor (beta chain) is a study of OX40 agonist ivuxolimab in advanced cancers. Regarding the complete study: Ivuxolimab was an agonistic, fully human IgG2 monoclonal antibody directed against OX40 (CD134), a costimulatory receptor. The paper reports the monotherapy dose-escalation portion (N of about 47 patients) of the phase I ivuxolimab trial. A male proportion of 75% to 85% and a mean age of roughly 58 years, ranging from roughly 23 to 90, were recorded for the dose-escalation cohort. Patients were allowed to have had prior anti-PD-1, anti-PD-L1 or anti-CTLA-4 therapy, and approximately 39% of the dose-escalation patients had been treated with checkpoint inhibitors. Partial responses occurred in three dose-escalation patients: two with cutaneous melanoma and one with hepatocellular carcinoma. Of the roughly 53 patients in dose escalation, about 20 had hepatocellular carcinoma, some 15 had melanoma, 9 had renal cell carcinoma and 9 had head and neck cancer. Intravenous ivuxolimab was administered to patients every 2 weeks at six dose levels: 0.01, 0.1, 0.3, 1.5, 3 and 10 mg/kg. The purpose of peripheral TCRbeta sequencing was to test whether ivuxolimab changed TCR sequence diversity and led to clonal T-cell expansion. General findings and caveats noted by the study authors: On average, CD8+ T cells showed more expanded clones than CD4+ T cells after ivuxolimab. Clonal expansion of both CD4+ and CD8+ blood T cells was observed from baseline to week 6 at doses 0.1 to 3.0 mg/kg. Low levels of normalized T-cell clonal expansion were also shown by some nonresponding patients. The antigen specificity of the peripheral T cells that underwent clonal expansion was not determined. In the 0.1-3.0 mg/kg groups, partial responders had among the lowest normalized peripheral clonal expansion, particularly in CD8+ T cells.

Patients with autoimmune disease history or receiving systemic immunosuppression were excluded from the trial. Peripheral blood for TCR sequencing was drawn from every dose cohort at baseline, at cycle 4 day 1 and at cycle 7 day 1. Samples were obtained from an open-label, multicenter, first-in-human phase I dose-escalation trial of ivuxolimab. Adults with locally advanced or metastatic melanoma, renal cell, hepatocellular, or head and neck squamous cell carcinoma were enrolled in the trial. Before TCR sequencing, CD4+ T cells and CD8+ T cells from peripheral blood were sorted into separate populations. Turning to this clone: Its recognized antigen is unknown. It has no much larger one-base neighbor in the sample; base qualities were not kept.

To sequence the TCRbeta CDR3 region, genomic DNA was isolated from the sorted cells. The immunoSEQ Assay was used for sequencing of TCRbeta CDR3 regions. This is the immuneACCESS table as TCRdb keeps it, with only in-frame sequences that have V and J called. A part of the clones is gone; compared with another copy, unresolved V genes explain less than half, and the rest is unexplained. In all, the sample holds 62,000 or so clones, and roughly 81% of those were seen once. Approximately 9.4% of the sample goes to the ten largest clones. This TCR derives from an adult with an advanced solid tumor such as melanoma, head and neck, liver or kidney cancer. This sample comprised CD4+ or CD8+ T cells sorted from blood, obtained in a trial of the OX40 agonist ivuxolimab.

The nucleotide sequence is given as TGCGCCAGCAGCCAAGGGTTAGCGGGGGCCCTCCTCACAGATACGCAGTATTTT. This translates into CASSQGLAGALLTDTQYF. The sequence joins TRBV4-3 to TRBJ2-3; 9 nucleotides in the junction match TRBD2. Reading from cysteine to phenylalanine, the CDR3 counts 18 amino acids. Only the CDR3 portion is preserved as DNA: 54 bases, with reading frame beginning at the first base. The CDR1 and CDR2 encoded by the germline V gene are LGHNA and YSLEER. At the junction V is shortened by 1 base and J by 2 bases; bases outside the gene matches: 10.